A single sample is the source of the 23 T cell receptor beta chains below, sequenced in a study of identical twins. TCRdb analysed the 5' RACE reads with MiXCR anew, one entry per CDR3 protein. The repertoire holds some 460,000 distinct CDR3 sequences, with more than 13% as singletons. The sample also formed part of further work on yellow fever vaccine responses in identical twins.

Sample: CD4+ T cells sorted from blood. The receptors were sampled from a woman aged 18 to 35 in good health.

This chain joins TRBV7-9 and TRBJ2-5, with D unclear. Germline loops: CDR1 SEHNR, CDR2 FQNEAQ (reference sequence). Trimming left V 5 bases short and J 2 bases short, with 12 bases between. CDR3 length: 14 amino acids. Here the CDR3 reads CASSPGAGQETQYF. CDR3 nucleotides: TGTGCCAGCAGCCCCGGCGCCGGACAAGAGACCCAGTACTTC. Together with reference TRBV7-9 and TRBJ2-5, the CDR3 gives the full variable domain: DTGVSQNPRHKITKRGQNVTFRCDPISEHNRLYWYRQTLGQGPEFLTYFQNEAQLEKSRLLSDRFSAERPKGSFSTLEIQRTEQGDSAMYLCASSPGAGQETQYFGPGTRLLVL.

This clonotype was observed a few times. This chain joins TRBV29-1 and TRBJ2-7; the D is unclear. V gave up 7 bases and J gave up 6 bases, with 19 bases separating them. This CDR3 has 13 amino acids. Germline V gene lookup returns CDR1 SQVTM and CDR2 ANQGSEA. CDR3 DNA sequence: TGCAGCGCATCACCGGGCAACCCTGGCGAGCAGTACTTC. It translates to CSASPGNPGEQYF.

V usage is TRBV5-1 and J usage is TRBJ1-6; D is possibly TRBD1 (6 bases). Germline assignment: CDR1 SGHRS and CDR2 YFSETQ. V dropped 5 bases and J dropped 9 bases, with 9 bases sitting between them. This CDR3 is 12 amino acids long. For the CDR3, the DNA is TGCGCCAGCAGTTGGGACACTTCACCCCTCCACTTT. Translation: CASSWDTSPLHF. The whole variable domain, filled in from reference TRBV5-1 and TRBJ1-6, reads KAGVTQTPRYLIKTRGQQVTLSCSPISGHRSVSWYQQTPGQGLQFLFEYFSETQRNKGNFPGRFSGRQFSNSRSEMNVSTLELGDSALYLCASSWDTSPLHFGNGTRLTVT.

This clonotype was recorded many times. V usage is TRBV7-2 and J usage is TRBJ2-3; tentatively, D is TRBD1 (6 bases). CDR1 and CDR2 from the germline V gene are SGHTA and FQGNSA. Deletions cut 1 base from V and 0 bases from J, with 8 bases between. CDR3 length equals 15 residues. CDR3 coding DNA: TGTGCCAGCAGCTTAGACAGGGCTAGCACAGATACGCAGTATTTT. Encoded protein: CASSLDRASTDTQYF.

Ten or more counts support this clonotype. The chain has TRBV12-3 or TRBV12-4 and TRBJ2-5; 8 bases fit TRBD2. Trimming removed 6 bases from V and 1 base from J; junction bases left unmatched: 7. There are 15 residues in the CDR3. The CDR3 DNA follows: TGTGCCAGCAGCCCCATTGCGGGGGGCCAAGAGACCCAGTACTTC. Translation gives CASSPIAGGQETQYF.

The V gene is TRBV30, the J gene TRBJ2-3, with D unresolved. The V end lost 0 bases, the J end lost 3 bases, and 4 bases lay between the germline ends. This CDR3 comprises 12 residues. Germline V gene lookup returns CDR1 GTSNPN and CDR2 SVGIG (reference sequence). CDR3 in amino acids: CAWSVETDTQYF. DNA of the CDR3: TGTGCCTGGAGTGTAGAAACAGATACGCAGTATTTT.

This clonotype was observed at least ten times. The chain uses TRBV27 and TRBJ1-6; 7 nucleotides agree with TRBD1. J gave up 8 bases and V 5 bases, and 9 bases lay outside the gene matches. The CDR3 sequence is 15 residues long. Germline V gene lookup returns CDR1 MNHEY and CDR2 SMNVEV (reference sequence). This CDR3 reads CASSATTGVDSPLHF. The CDR3 coding sequence is TGTGCCAGCAGTGCTACTACAGGGGTAGATTCACCCCTCCACTTT.

This clonotype was counted a few times. The chain joins TRBV20-1 to TRBJ2-7; D is perhaps TRBD2 (7 bases). Germline CDR1 is DFQATT and CDR2 is SNEGSKA (reference sequence). The V gene lost 4 bases and the J gene lost 5 bases, with 12 bases spanning the gap. The CDR3 totals 12 residues. CDR3 coding DNA: TGCAGTGCTATCCGGGGGGCGGACGAGCAGTACTTC. Translated, it gives CSAIRGADEQYF.

This clonotype was seen many times. The V gene is TRBV5-1, the J gene TRBJ1-1; the D gene is possibly TRBD1 (5 bases). V lost 0 bases and J lost 4, with 10 bases in between. The CDR3 consists of 14 residues. The germline V gene encodes CDR1 SGHRS and CDR2 YFSETQ. The CDR3 sequence is CASSLVPGTTEAFF. In nucleotides, the CDR3 is TGCGCCAGCAGCTTGGTTCCAGGGACCACTGAAGCTTTCTTT.

This chain joins TRBV29-1 and TRBJ1-3; D is uncertain. Germline V CDR1 and CDR2: SQVTM, ANQGSEA. The CDR3 is made up of 12 amino acids. The V end lost 1 base, the J end lost 4 bases, and 5 bases lay between the germline ends. The CDR3 protein is CSVEVMGNTIYF. The CDR3 nucleotides read TGCAGCGTTGAAGTTATGGGAAACACCATATATTTT.

The genes are TRBV5-1 and TRBJ2-7; D perhaps matches TRBD1 (5 bases). The CDR3 runs to 14 residues. The germline CDR1 and CDR2 sequences are SGHRS and YFSETQ. Trimming shortened V by 0 bases and J by 5 bases, and 12 bases separated the two germline ends. The chain's CDR3 is CASSLGQGLDEQYF. The CDR3 nucleotides are TGCGCCAGCAGCTTGGGTCAGGGATTGGACGAGCAGTACTTC.

This clonotype was counted only a few times. The J gene is TRBJ2-5, the V gene TRBV6-5; 7 nucleotides agree with TRBD1. From germline, CDR1 is MNHEY and CDR2 SVGAGI. CDR3 length: 15 residues. V lost 6 bases to trimming and J lost 3 bases; unmatched junction nucleotides: 10. The CDR3 sequence is CASRLKGTVKETQYF. As DNA, the CDR3 is TGTGCCAGCAGATTAAAAGGGACAGTAAAAGAGACCCAGTACTTC.

This clonotype came up a few times. The chain has TRBV10-3 and TRBJ2-7; possibly TRBD1 for D (6 bases). The CDR3 sequence is 13 residues long. CDR1 ENHRY and CDR2 SYGVKD come from the germline V gene. Trimming took 7 bases from V and 3 from J, leaving 13 bases between them. This CDR3 is CAITRDTNYEQYF. The DNA for the CDR3 is TGTGCCATCACCCGGGACACGAACTACGAGCAGTACTTC.

The rearrangement links TRBV4-3 to TRBJ2-1; 9 bases match TRBD2. Germline CDR1 LGHNA, CDR2 YSLEER. This CDR3 spans 20 amino acids. The ends lost 4 bases at V and 1 base at J; junction bases unmatched: 17. This CDR3 reads CASSRHFAGGKWVSYNEQFF. The CDR3 nucleotides are TGCGCCAGCAGCCGGCATTTTGCGGGAGGGAAGTGGGTATCCTACAATGAGCAGTTCTTC.

The V gene is TRBV9, the J gene TRBJ1-2; D might be TRBD1 (5 bases). Deletions cut 4 bases from V and 7 bases from J, with 17 bases between. Germline V lookup: CDR1 SGDLS, CDR2 YYNGEE. The CDR3 loop spans 14 amino acids. DNA for the CDR3: TGTGCCAGCAGCTCTAATGAGCAGGGAAGTGGCTACACCTTC. Amino acids: CASSSNEQGSGYTF.

This clonotype showed up just a few times. The genes are TRBV12-3 or TRBV12-4 and TRBJ2-7, with D possibly TRBD1 on 8 matching bases. The CDR3 spans 15 residues. Trimming removed 5 bases at V and 0 bases at J, with 14 bases between. The CDR3 spells CASSNRGGSSYEQYF. CDR3 bases: TGTGCCAGCAGTAACAGGGGGGGAAGCTCCTACGAGCAGTACTTC.

This clonotype was detected only a few times. The chain couples TRBV18 to TRBJ2-7, with 7 bases aligning to TRBD1. Trimming at V came to 3 bases and at J to 6 bases, leaving 5 bases not matched to a gene. This CDR3 is 13 amino acids long. Germline CDR1 is KGHSH and CDR2 is LQKENI. The CDR3 bases are TGTGCCAGCTCACCGGCGAGACAGGGCGAGCAGTACTTC. Its translation is CASSPARQGEQYF. Supplemented by reference TRBV18 and TRBJ2-7, the full variable domain reads NAGVMQNPRHLVRRRGQEARLRCSPMKGHSHVYWYRQLPEEGLKFMVYLQKENIIDESGMPKERFSAEFPKEGPSILRIQQVVRGDSAAYFCASSPARQGEQYFGPGTRLTVT.

J is TRBJ2-3 and V is TRBV20-1; D is unresolved. The V end lost 0 bases, the J end lost 5 bases, and 9 bases lay between the germline ends. Germline CDR1 reads DFQATT; CDR2 reads SNEGSKA (reference sequence). The CDR3 loop spans 13 amino acids. The CDR3 region is CSARENLGDTQYF. The CDR3 nucleotides are TGCAGTGCTAGAGAGAATCTCGGAGATACGCAGTATTTT.

This clonotype was detected a few times. The CDR3 DNA reads TGTGCCAGCAGCCAAGCAATTTCCGGATCCTACGAGCAGTACTTC. Translating it yields CASSQAISGSYEQYF. V and J are TRBV3-1 and TRBJ2-7; D is uncertain. The CDR3 is made up of 15 amino acids. The V and J ends lost 1 base and 1 base respectively, with 11 bases between them. The V gene's germline CDR1 is LGHDT and CDR2 YNNKEL (reference sequence).

In this sample, this clonotype turned up a few times. The V and J genes are TRBV19 and TRBJ1-2, with a weak D call TRBD1 (5 bases). V gave up 4 bases and J gave up 3 bases, with 12 bases separating them. The CDR3 contains 14 residues. The germline gives CDR1 LNHDA, CDR2 SQIVND (reference sequence). CDR3 bases: TGTGCCAGTAGTACCGGGACTTTCGACTATGGCTACACCTTC. It yields the protein CASSTGTFDYGYTF.

The chain joins TRBV5-1 to TRBJ2-2; the D is unclear. The germline V gene encodes CDR1 SGHRS and CDR2 YFSETQ. This CDR3 has 13 residues. Between the trimmed V and J ends, which lost 5 bases and 5 bases, there was a span of 10 bases. The CDR3 sequence is CASRFTETGELFF. The DNA for the CDR3 is TGCGCCAGCAGGTTTACCGAAACCGGGGAGCTGTTTTTT.

This clonotype appeared a few times. J is TRBJ1-1 and V is TRBV7-9; D remains ambiguous. The CDR3 consists of 12 residues. Germline loops: CDR1 SEHNR, CDR2 FQNEAQ (reference sequence). V shed 1 base and J shed 4 bases, with 4 bases lying between them. CDR3: CASSLEFTEAFF. CDR3 nucleotides: TGTGCCAGCAGCTTAGAGTTCACTGAAGCTTTCTTT.

Points on this clonotype: Given a much more abundant clone one base away, this may be a read error. This chain links TRBV5-1 with TRBJ2-1; 8 nucleotides line up with TRBD1. The germline V gene encodes CDR1 SGHRS and CDR2 YFSETQ. This CDR3 comprises 15 residues. V trimming: 4 bases; J trimming: 0 bases; junction bases outside the gene matches: 3. This chain's CDR3 is CASSKGQGSYNEQFF. Written as DNA, the CDR3 is TGCGCCAGCAGCAAAGGACAGGGCTCCTACAATGAGCAGTTCTTC. Drawing the rest from reference TRBV5-1 and TRBJ2-1, the complete variable domain is KAGVTQTPRYLIKTRGQQVTLSCSPISGHRSVSWYQQTPGQGLQFLFEYFSETQRNKGNFPGRFSGRQFSNSRSEMNVSTLELGDSALYLCASSKGQGSYNEQFFGPGTRLTVL.